These T cell receptor beta chains were read from a single sample in a study of T cell responses to AZD1222 COVID-19 vaccine. Data came from immunoSEQ multiplex PCR; TCRdb stores just in-frame clones and leaves some out. Among about 150,000 clones listed, more than 85% were seen once. Specimen: peripheral blood, collected on day 0 of AZD1222 vaccination. These receptors were obtained from an adult in good health. The CDR3 runs from the conserved cysteine through the conserved F or W. D genes are given only for firm matches. For some rows the clone size is stated as once, few or many, or as a class when expanded; others skip it.

j_gene,d_gene,abundance,v_gene,CDR3aa,CDR3nt
TRBJ1-2,TRBD1,-,TRBV19,CASGPGQGAYGYTF,TGTGCCAGTGGTCCGGGACAGGGGGCTTATGGCTACACCTTC
TRBJ1-2,-,-,TRBV7-8,CASSPRYGGVYGYTF,TGTGCCAGCAGCCCTCGGTATGGGGGCGTCTATGGCTACACCTTC
TRBJ2-6,TRBD1,-,TRBV5-6,CASSLAPGGLSKVLTF,TGTGCCAGCAGCTTGGCCCCAGGGGGCCTTTCTAAAGTCCTGACTTTC
TRBJ2-7,TRBD1,-,TRBV2,CASKQRDSSSYEQYF,TGTGCCAGCAAGCAACGGGACAGTAGCTCCTACGAGCAGTACTTC
TRBJ2-7,-,-,TRBV13,CASNRPGASGEQYF,TGTGCCAGCAACAGACCAGGGGCTAGCGGCGAGCAGTACTTC
TRBJ1-5,-,-,TRBV27,CASMTRVGNQPQHF,TGTGCCAGCATGACCAGGGTAGGCAATCAGCCCCAGCATTTT
TRBJ2-1,-,once,TRBV9,CASSVTGNSYNEQFF,TGTGCCAGCAGCGTGACCGGGAACTCCTACAATGAGCAGTTCTTC
TRBJ2-7,-,-,TRBV2,CASSGLGQRMGEQYF,TGTGCCAGCAGTGGCCTAGGACAGAGAATGGGCGAGCAGTACTTC
TRBJ2-7,-,-,TRBV12-3/TRBV12-4,CASSLARDEQYF,TGTGCCAGCAGTTTAGCGCGGGACGAGCAGTACTTC
TRBJ2-7,-,-,TRBV11-3,CASSLGGPHYEQYF,TGTGCCAGCAGCCTCGGGGGACCTCACTACGAGCAGTACTTC
TRBJ2-5,TRBD2,-,TRBV28,CASSLGGRSSTQYF,TGTGCCAGCAGTTTAGGCGGGAGAAGTTCGACCCAGTACTTC
TRBJ1-1,TRBD1,once,TRBV11-2,CASSYPGTGDEAFF,TGTGCCAGCAGCTATCCCGGGACAGGAGACGAAGCTTTCTTT
TRBJ2-3,-,-,TRBV3-1/TRBV3-2,CASSQGSSTDTQYF,TGTGCCAGCAGCCAAGGGAGTAGCACAGATACGCAGTATTTT
TRBJ2-1,TRBD2,-,TRBV2,CASSSGRNNEQFF,TGTGCCAGCTCCAGCGGGAGAAACAATGAGCAGTTCTTC
TRBJ2-3,TRBD1,once,TRBV6-5,CATIPGQGSTDTQYF,TGTGCCACGATCCCGGGACAGGGATCCACAGATACGCAGTATTTT
TRBJ2-3,TRBD1,-,TRBV11-3,CASSPGQGARTQYF,TGTGCCAGCAGCCCAGGACAGGGGGCTAGGACGCAGTATTTT
TRBJ1-5,-,-,TRBV10-2,CARVPSNQPQHF,TGCGCCAGGGTCCCTAGCAATCAGCCCCAGCATTTT
TRBJ1-6,-,-,TRBV5-6,CASSPQGRTPTSPLHF,TGTGCCAGCAGCCCGCAAGGGCGGACACCCACCTCACCCCTCCACTTT
TRBJ2-1,TRBD2,-,TRBV19,CASRLAGGGNEQFF,TGTGCCAGTAGGTTAGCGGGAGGGGGCAATGAGCAGTTCTTC
TRBJ2-1,-,few,TRBV12-3/TRBV12-4,CASTKGIRNEQFF,TGTGCCAGCACCAAGGGTATCCGCAATGAGCAGTTCTTC